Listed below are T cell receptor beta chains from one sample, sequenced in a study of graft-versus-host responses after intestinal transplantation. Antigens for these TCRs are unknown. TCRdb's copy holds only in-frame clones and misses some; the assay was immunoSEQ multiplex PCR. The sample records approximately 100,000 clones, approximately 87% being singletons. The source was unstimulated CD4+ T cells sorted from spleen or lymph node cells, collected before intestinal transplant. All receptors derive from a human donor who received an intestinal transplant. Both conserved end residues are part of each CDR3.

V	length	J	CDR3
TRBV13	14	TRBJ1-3	CASSLSDGGNTIYF
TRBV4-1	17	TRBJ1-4	CASSQGFGTGTNEKLFF
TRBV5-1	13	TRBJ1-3	CASSLVSGNTIYF
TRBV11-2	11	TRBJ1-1	CASSFYREAFF
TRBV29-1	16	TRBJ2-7	CSVVKRTGAPFYEQYF
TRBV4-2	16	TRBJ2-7	CASSQEKMTGDYEQYF
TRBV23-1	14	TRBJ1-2	CASSQSRFDYGYTF
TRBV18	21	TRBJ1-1	CASSPSRGQGAPGLMNTEAFF
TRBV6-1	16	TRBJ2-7	CASSDKRQKNPTQQYF
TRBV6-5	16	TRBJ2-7	CASSYWGSGSPYEQYF
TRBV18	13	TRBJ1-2	CASSSTGEKGYTF
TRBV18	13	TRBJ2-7	CASAEGTLREQYF
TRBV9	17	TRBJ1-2	CASSVSPFTGGAAGYTF
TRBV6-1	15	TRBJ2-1	CASSPRDTLYNEQFF
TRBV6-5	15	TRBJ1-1	CASSYDEGAGGEAFF
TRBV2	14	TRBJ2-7	CASSELGQGPEQYF
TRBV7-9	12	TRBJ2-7	CASSSLGWEQYF
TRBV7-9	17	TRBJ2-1	CASSYRAGGLFVNEQFF
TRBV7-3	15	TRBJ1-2	CASSATGALTNGYTF
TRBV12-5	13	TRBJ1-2	CASGPDRGYGYTF
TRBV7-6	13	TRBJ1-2	CASSSRSNYGYTF
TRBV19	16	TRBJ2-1	CASTNPIAGVFNEQFF
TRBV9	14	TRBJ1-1	CASSVVGENTEAFF
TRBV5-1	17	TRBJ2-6	CASSVGTGTSGANVLTF
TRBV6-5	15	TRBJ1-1	CASSSLTGWGTEAFF
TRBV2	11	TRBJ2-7	CASTQGDEQYF
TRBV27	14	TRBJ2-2	CASSSLGGVGELFF
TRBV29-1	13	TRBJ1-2	CSALLVQGYGYTF
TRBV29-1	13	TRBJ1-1	CSVESQGNTEAFF
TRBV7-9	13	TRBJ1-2	CASSRAGTYGYTF
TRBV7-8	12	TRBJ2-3	CASSLERDTQYF
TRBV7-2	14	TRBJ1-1	CASSFRQGGSEAFF
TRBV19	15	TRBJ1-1	CASSIRGQGADEAFF
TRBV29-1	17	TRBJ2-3	CSADGNRDRVSTDTQYF
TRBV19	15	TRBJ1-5	CASSIGDGSNQPQHF
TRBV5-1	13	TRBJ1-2	CASSLETGYGYTF
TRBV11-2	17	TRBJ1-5	CASSYTGDKYSNQPQHF
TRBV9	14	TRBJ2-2	CASSVTGAVGELFF
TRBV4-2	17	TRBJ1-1	CASSPGQGASFGTEAFF
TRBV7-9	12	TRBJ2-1	CASSLQDSGRFF
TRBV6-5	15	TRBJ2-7	CASSRSTGVGYEQYF
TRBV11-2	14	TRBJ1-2	CASSAPGGRGGYTF
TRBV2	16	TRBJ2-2	CASSEGGVANTGELFF
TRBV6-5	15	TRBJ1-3	CATCSTGTSGNTIYF
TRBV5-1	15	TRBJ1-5	CASKGDSDSNQPQHF
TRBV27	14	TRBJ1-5	CASRRTGPNQPQHF
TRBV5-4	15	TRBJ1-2	CASSSAPGGIYGYTF
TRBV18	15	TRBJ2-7	CASSPSGTGYYEQYF
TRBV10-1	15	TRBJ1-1	CASPPHGTEGTEAFF
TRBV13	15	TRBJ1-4	CASSRTGQGDEKLFF